These 7 T cell receptor beta chains were sequenced from one sample in a study of blood T cell repertoires in COVID-19. This table comes from immunoSEQ multiplex PCR, and its TCRdb copy is limited to in-frame clones, with some not included. Among roughly 200,000 clones listed, 87% were seen once. The sequenced sample consisted of peripheral blood. The receptors stem from a man aged 55 to 70 who had recovered from COVID-19.

The CDR3 spells CASSWTSGANTGELFF. The CDR3 coding sequence is TGTGCCAGCAGCTGGACTAGCGGAGCGAACACCGGGGAGCTGTTTTTT. The chain recombines TRBV3-1 (or the pseudogene TRBV3-2) with TRBJ2-2, with 10 bases that match TRBD2. Trimming took 5 bases from V and 0 from J; bases not matched to a gene: 3. The CDR3 is made up of 16 amino acids. The V gene's germline CDR1 is LGHDT and CDR2 YNNKEL (reference sequence).

This clone was observed a single time. CDR3 amino acids: CASSYQPLRSDTQYF. The CDR3 nucleotides are TGTGCCAGCAGTTACCAACCCCTTAGAAGTGATACGCAGTATTTT. The chain couples TRBV6-2 or TRBV6-3 to TRBJ2-3; D remains ambiguous. The CDR3 runs 15 residues. The V end lost 2 bases, the J end lost 6 bases, and 15 bases lay between the germline ends. The germline V gene encodes CDR1 MNHEY and CDR2 SVGEGT.

The chain employs TRBV5-1 and TRBJ2-3; 9 bases are shared with TRBD1. Per germline, CDR1 SGHRS and CDR2 YFSETQ. Germline trimming cut 3 bases from V and 5 bases from J; bases unmatched to any gene: 10. The CDR3 has 16 amino acids. The CDR3 region is CASSSSGTGRLDTQYF. CDR3 bases: TGCGCCAGCAGCTCATCCGGGACAGGGAGGTTAGATACGCAGTATTTT.

The gene calls are TRBV2 and TRBJ2-5, with TRBD2 matching over 16 bases. V lost 6 bases, J lost 6 bases, and 4 bases stayed unmatched. The CDR3 runs 15 residues. Germline assignment: CDR1 SNHLY and CDR2 FYNNEI. The CDR3 is CASSGTSGGVKTQYF. In DNA form, the CDR3 reads TGTGCCAGCAGCGGGACTAGCGGGGGGGTAAAGACCCAGTACTTC.

The chain employs TRBV27 and TRBJ2-2; 8 bases align to TRBD2. Per the germline V gene, CDR1 is MNHEY and CDR2 is SMNVEV (reference sequence). The J segment lost 3 bases and the V segment lost 5 bases, leaving 8 bases of the junction unmatched. CDR3 length: 16 residues. The CDR3 region has the DNA TGTGCCAGCAGTGCCCCCACTAGCGGATACACCGGGGAGCTGTTTTTT. It specifies CASSAPTSGYTGELFF.

This clone has just one count. The chain recombines TRBV23-1 with TRBJ1-1, with D possibly being TRBD1 (5 bases). TRBV23-1 is flagged as an ORF with uncertain function. V dropped 2 bases and J dropped 5 bases, with 15 bases sitting between them. The length of the CDR3 is 15 residues. The DNA for the CDR3 is TGCGCCAGCAGTCAAGTGGTCAGGGTTTGGACTGAAGCTTTCTTT. This sequence encodes CASSQVVRVWTEAFF.

The genes are TRBV3-1 (or the pseudogene TRBV3-2) and TRBJ2-5; TRBD2 aligns across 8 bases. Germline V CDR1 and CDR2: LGHDT, YNNKEL (reference sequence). The CDR3 is 17 amino acids. The ends lost 1 base at V and 1 base at J; junction bases unmatched: 8. The CDR3 region is CASSQAPTSGLQETQYF. The CDR3 region has the DNA TGTGCCAGCAGCCAAGCTCCAACTAGCGGACTCCAAGAGACCCAGTACTTC.